This T cell receptor (beta chain) emerged from a study of blood T cells in healthy people across ages. General study results and limits: Estimates of total diversity, which came from one million sequenced T cells, were considered to be underestimates. Per million T cells, the diversity of TCR beta decreased roughly linearly as age advanced. Not knowing donor CMV status may have confounded expanded clonotype changes.

This clonotype was counted between two and nine times. The antigen remains undetermined. Individuals who donated were healthy Caucasians from Russia aged roughly 6 to 100. Next came a second PCR, run for about 7 to 12 cycles, which used a sample-barcoded 5' primer along with a J-beta primer mix. TCRdb itself ran the 5' RACE reads through MiXCR, one entry per CDR3 protein. The profile shows 1,100,000 or so distinct CDR3 sequences, more than 35% of them singletons. V gave up 4 bases and J gave up 7 bases, with 8 bases separating them. The CDR3 sequence is 12 residues long. Germline assignment: CDR1 MGHRA and CDR2 YSYEKL.

The sequence came from an older woman in good health. Sequenced: blood. The chain recombines TRBV4-1 with TRBJ2-1, with D unresolved. This chain's CDR3 is CASSPWENEQFF. The CDR3, as DNA: TGCGCCAGCAGCCCTTGGGAAAATGAGCAGTTCTTC.